The T cell receptor (beta chain) described here comes from a study of Graves' ophthalmopathy and Graves' hyperthyroidism. Study-level points and caveats: Sensitivity reached roughly 70% and specificity approximately 78% when the model predicted ophthalmopathy progression.

Ten or more counts support this clonotype. Its antigen is not identified. Orbital computed tomography and thyroid ultrasound, along with TRAb, serum thyroxine and clinical symptoms, underpinned diagnosis. Amplification of TCR beta CDR3 regions used RNA transcripts. The workflow started with a first-round RT-PCR run with HTBI primers and then moved on to a second-round multiplex PCR. TCRdb redid the calling of the multiplex PCR reads with MiXCR, one entry per CDR3 protein. The sample contains about 550,000 distinct CDR3 sequences, about two fifths of which appear only once. The CDR3 contains 17 residues. The V gene end was trimmed by 5 bases and the J gene end by 0 bases; junction bases not matched to a gene: 9. Germline assignment: CDR1 SGHTA and CDR2 FQGNSA.

Sequenced input: peripheral blood or thyroid tissue (not recorded which). The receptor's source is an adult man with Graves' hyperthyroidism. V and J are TRBV7-2 and TRBJ1-5; 8 bases match TRBD1. CDR3 residues: CASSIGTGWISNQPQHF. CDR3 nucleotides: TGTGCCAGCAGCATAGGGACAGGTTGGATTAGCAATCAGCCCCAGCATTTT. The whole variable domain, remainder taken from reference TRBV7-2 and TRBJ1-5, is GAGVSQSPSNKVTEKGKDVELRCDPISGHTALYWYRQSLGQGLEFLIYFQGNSAPDKSGLPSDRFSAERTGGSVSTLTIQRTQQEDSAVYLCASSIGTGWISNQPQHFGDGTRLSIL.